This TCR beta chain is from a study of blood T cell repertoires in COVID-19. Looking at the study overall: The United States, Italy and Spain supplied acute and convalescent COVID-19 samples. Sources were T cells, B-cell-depleted T cells, or PBMCs; the material itself was cDNA or gDNA.

Germline-derived CDR1 and CDR2 are MNHEY and SMNVEV (reference sequence). The CDR3 length is 14 residues. V gave up 7 bases and J gave up 1 base; unmatched junction bases: 6. Authors' methods: Reference gene primer amplification gave estimated nucleated cell counts. Measured with immunoSEQ multiplex PCR; TCRdb has only the in-frame clones, and not every one. D and trimming come from the DNA, and the V and J calls and clone size come from that table. The sample lists over 30,000 clones; 88% were seen once. The specimen sequenced was peripheral blood. The sequence came from a human donor in a cohort sampled during active COVID-19. The chain is built from TRBV27 and TRBJ2-7, with 8 bases matching TRBD1. The DNA of the CDR3 is TGTGCCAGCAAACTGGGACAGGCGTCCTACGAGCAGTACTTC. Translating it yields CASKLGQASYEQYF.